There are a few counts of the clone carrying this T cell receptor beta chain. Its target is not known. CDR1 is SGHTA, CDR2 FQGNSA, per germline. The CDR3 is 14 amino acids. With 5 bases removed from V and 8 bases from J, the gap between germline ends came to 15 bases. TCRdb analysed the reads with MiXCR anew, one entry per CDR3 protein. The data hold approximately 990,000 distinct CDR3 sequences, with around 32% observed a single time. This record comes from a study of T cell repertoires in cytomegalovirus infection. Whole-study context: Use of recently identified HLA-C-restricted and well-studied HLA-B-restricted CMV epitopes was part of the study. The public TCR beta signatures pointed to both CMV infection and matching HLA type.

Regarding the study as a whole: Dominant in the ex vivo response were TCR beta clonotypes restricted by HLA-C and specific for CMV.

This TCR came from a human donor in good health (CMV status not recorded). Some clones in this sample may be carry-over from other donors' samples. The chain recombines TRBV7-2 with TRBJ1-4; D is unresolved. The source was cultured CD8+ T cells from PBMCs, collected from culture after CMV antigen stimulation. CDR3 protein: CASSPEPWEEKLFF. The CDR3 nucleotides read TGTGCCAGCAGCCCGGAACCCTGGGAGGAAAAACTGTTTTTT.